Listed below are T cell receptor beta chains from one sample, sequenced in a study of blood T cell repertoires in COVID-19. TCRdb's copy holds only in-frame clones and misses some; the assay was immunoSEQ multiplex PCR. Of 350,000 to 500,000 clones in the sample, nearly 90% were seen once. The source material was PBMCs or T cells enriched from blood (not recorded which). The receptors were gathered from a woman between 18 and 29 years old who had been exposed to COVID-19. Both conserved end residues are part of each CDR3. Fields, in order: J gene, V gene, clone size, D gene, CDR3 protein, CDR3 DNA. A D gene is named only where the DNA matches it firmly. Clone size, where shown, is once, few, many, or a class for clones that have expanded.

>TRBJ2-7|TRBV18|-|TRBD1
CASTGGGYEQYF
TGTGCCAGTACAGGGGGCGGTTACGAGCAGTACTTC
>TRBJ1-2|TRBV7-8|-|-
CASSSQGFTNYGYTF
TGTGCCAGCAGCTCACAGGGTTTCACTAACTATGGCTACACCTTC
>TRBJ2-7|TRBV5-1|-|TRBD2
CASSPRTSGGSSYEQYF
TGCGCCAGCAGCCCCCGGACTAGCGGGGGGAGCTCCTACGAGCAGTACTTC
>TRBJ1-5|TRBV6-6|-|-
CACGGGSNQPQHF
TGTGCCTGTGGGGGCGGCAGCAATCAGCCCCAGCATTTT
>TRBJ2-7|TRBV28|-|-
CASRTGRYEQYF
TGTGCCAGCAGGACAGGGAGGTACGAGCAGTACTTC
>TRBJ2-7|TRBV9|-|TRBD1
CASSAFTGVEQYF
TGTGCCAGCAGCGCGTTTACAGGGGTCGAGCAGTACTTC
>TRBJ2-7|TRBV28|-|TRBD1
CASSELRDSSYEQYF
TGTGCCAGCAGCGAGCTACGGGACAGCTCCTACGAGCAGTACTTC
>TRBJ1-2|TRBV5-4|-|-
CASSTEEVYGYTF
TGTGCCAGCAGTACAGAGGAGGTCTATGGCTACACCTTC
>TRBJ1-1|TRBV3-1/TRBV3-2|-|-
CASSTTGEGTEAFF
TGTGCCAGCAGCACGACAGGCGAGGGGACTGAAGCTTTCTTT
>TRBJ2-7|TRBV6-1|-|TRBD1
CASSELRTGGPTYEQYF
TGTGCCAGCAGTGAACTAAGGACAGGGGGTCCAACCTACGAGCAGTACTTC
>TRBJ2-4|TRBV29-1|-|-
CSVDRGENIQYF
TGCAGCGTTGACAGGGGCGAAAACATTCAGTACTTC
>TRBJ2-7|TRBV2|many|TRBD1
CASSGDRVDEQYF
TGTGCCAGCAGTGGTGACAGGGTAGACGAGCAGTACTTC
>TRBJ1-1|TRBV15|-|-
CATSRAGHSYTEAFF
TGTGCCACCAGCAGAGCGGGACACTCGTACACTGAAGCTTTCTTT
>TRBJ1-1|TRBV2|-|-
CASHGRGRTEAFF
TGTGCCAGCCATGGCAGGGGTCGGACTGAAGCTTTCTTT
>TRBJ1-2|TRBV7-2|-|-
CASSLEALRDTKWYGYTF
TGTGCCAGCAGCTTGGAAGCCCTCAGGGACACCAAGTGGTATGGCTACACCTTC
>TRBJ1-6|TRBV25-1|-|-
CASSESGSSYNSPLHF
TGTGCCAGCAGTGAATCCGGGAGCTCCTATAATTCACCCCTCCACTTT
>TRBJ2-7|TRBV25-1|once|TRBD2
CASSEIAGGTYEQYF
TGTGCCAGCAGTGAGATAGCGGGAGGTACCTACGAGCAGTACTTC
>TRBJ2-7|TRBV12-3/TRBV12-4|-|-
CASSLRRLTEQYF
TGTGCCAGCAGTTTAAGGCGCCTGACTGAGCAGTACTTC
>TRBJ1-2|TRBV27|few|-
CASSFLREGYGYTF
TGTGCCAGCAGTTTCCTTCGGGAGGGGTATGGCTACACCTTC
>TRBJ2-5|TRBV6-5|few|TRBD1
CASSIGQAKETQYF
TGTGCCAGCAGTATTGGACAGGCGAAAGAGACCCAGTACTTC
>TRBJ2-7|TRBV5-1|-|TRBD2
CASRLTSGSYGEQYF
TGCGCCAGCAGACTGACTAGCGGGAGTTATGGCGAGCAGTACTTC
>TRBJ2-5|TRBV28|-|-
CASSPPGTGAETQYF
TGTGCCAGCAGTCCCCCGGGGACGGGAGCAGAGACCCAGTACTTC